A single sample is the source of the 17 T cell receptor beta chains below, sequenced in a study of T-cell reconstitution after alpha-beta-depleted transplantation in children. TCRbeta library preparation incorporated unique molecular identifiers. TCRdb reprocessed the PCR reads with MiXCR, giving one entry per CDR3 protein. The table has more than 500,000 distinct CDR3 sequences, about an eighth seen once. The sample was PBMCs, mostly from graft donor cells, taken 180 days after TCRalphabeta/CD19-depleted stem cell transplant. These receptors originate from a female patient aged 2-15 years who had a stem cell transplant for aplastic anemia, so the T cells may come from the graft donor.

CDR3 protein: CASSQPGTKYNEQFF. DNA of the CDR3: TGCGCCAGCAGCCAGCCGGGGACTAAGTACAATGAGCAGTTCTTC. V gene TRBV4-3 combines with J gene TRBJ2-1; 7 nucleotides match TRBD2. Germline V gene sequence: CDR1 LGHNA, CDR2 YSLEER. The junction had 6 bases not matched to a gene; V was cut back by 3 bases and J by 4 bases. This CDR3 has 15 amino acids.

This chain uses TRBV6-2 or TRBV6-3 with TRBJ2-7; D is ambiguous. V was trimmed by 0 bases and J by 7 bases, leaving 13 bases between them. This CDR3 is built from 14 residues. CDR1 is MNHEY and CDR2 is SVGEGT in the germline V gene. The CDR3, as DNA: TGTGCCAGCAGTTACTCGTTGGGTAGTGAGGAGCAGTACGTC. Its translation: CASSYSLGSEEQYV.

This clonotype has more than one count but fewer than ten. The V and J genes are TRBV24-1 and TRBJ2-2; D uncertain. V was cut by 2 bases and J by 4 bases, with 7 bases left in between. This CDR3 has 14 residues. Germline CDR1 is KGHDR and CDR2 is SFDVKD. CDR3 DNA: TGTGCCACCAGTGATTACGGCTCCACCGGGGAGCTGTTTTTT. Protein sequence: CATSDYGSTGELFF.

This clonotype has at least ten counts. The genes are TRBV7-8 and TRBJ1-5; D may be TRBD1 (6 bases). The CDR3 is 15 residues long. V shed 5 bases and J shed 0 bases, with 11 bases lying between them. In germline, CDR1 is SGHVS, CDR2 FQNEAQ. In DNA form, the CDR3 reads TGTGCCAGCAGCACCTGGACAGATAGCAATCAGCCCCAGCATTTT. Amino acids: CASSTWTDSNQPQHF.

The rearrangement joins TRBV6-5 to TRBJ2-2, with 9 bases fitting TRBD1. The CDR3 runs 14 residues. Germline lookup yields CDR1 MNHEY and CDR2 SVGAGI. Germline trimming cut 9 bases from V and 4 bases from J; bases unmatched to any gene: 6. This CDR3 is CASSDRGITGELFF. The CDR3, as DNA: TGTGCCAGTTCGGACAGGGGAATCACCGGGGAGCTGTTTTTT.

This clonotype showed up many times. The chain recombines TRBV24-1 with TRBJ2-3; unclear D gene. This CDR3 comprises 12 residues. The V end was cut by 7 bases, the J end by 2 bases, with 6 bases between. Germline assignment: CDR1 KGHDR and CDR2 SFDVKD. CDR3 in amino acids: CATSRDTDTQYF. The CDR3 coding sequence is TGTGCCACCAGCCGAGACACAGATACGCAGTATTTT.

In this sample, this clonotype turned up a few times. The chain carries TRBV5-1 and TRBJ2-2; TRBD2 matches at 10 bases. CDR3 size: 16 residues. Germline CDR1 is SGHRS and CDR2 is YFSETQ. V trimming: 2 bases; J trimming: 4 bases; junction bases outside the gene matches: 5. The CDR3 here is CASSFNLAGVTGELFF. The DNA of the CDR3 is TGCGCCAGCAGCTTTAACCTAGCGGGAGTCACCGGGGAGCTGTTTTTT.

DNA of the CDR3: TGTGCCAGCAAAGGGACAGGGGGGCCAGATACGCAGTATTTT. Translated: CASKGTGGPDTQYF. The rearrangement joins TRBV6-1 to TRBJ2-3, with 11 positions matching TRBD1. The CDR3 sequence is 14 residues long. The germline V gene encodes CDR1 MNHNS and CDR2 SASEGT. The junction had 4 bases not matched to a gene; V was cut back by 7 bases and J by 4 bases.

The chain uses TRBV2 and TRBJ2-2, with unresolved D. Trimming took off 7 bases at V and 4 bases at J, with 13 bases between the two ends. Germline CDR1 SNHLY, CDR2 FYNNEI. The CDR3 loop spans 14 amino acids. CDR3 bases: TGTGCCAGCAACGAAAACCTTAGCACCGGGGAGCTGTTTTTT. It yields the protein CASNENLSTGELFF.

The table lists this clonotype with a count of one. The chain has TRBV3-1 and TRBJ2-7; no firm D call. The V end lost 1 base, the J end lost 3 bases, and 7 bases lay between the germline ends. Germline V CDR1 and CDR2: LGHDT, YNNKEL (reference sequence). The CDR3 has 13 amino acids. CDR3 nucleotide sequence: TGTGCCAGCAGCCAAGTTGTGGGCTACGAGCAGTACTTC. It codes for CASSQVVGYEQYF.

In its sample, this clonotype was seen a few times. Here the CDR3 reads CASSLRPVAGGRKNIQYF. The CDR3 DNA reads TGTGCCAGCAGCTTACGACCTGTTGCGGGAGGGCGAAAAAACATTCAGTACTTC. The chain is built from TRBV11-2 and TRBJ2-4; 9 bases line up with TRBD2. The CDR3 runs 18 residues. Trimming cost V 2 bases and J 4 bases; bases outside gene matches: 12. Germline V gene lookup returns CDR1 SGHAT and CDR2 FQNNGV. Variable domain in full (rest from reference TRBV11-2 and TRBJ2-4): EAGVAQSPRYKIIEKRQSVAFWCNPISGHATLYWYQQILGQGPKLLIQFQNNGVVDDSQLPKDRFSAERLKGVDSTLKIQPAKLEDSAVYLCASSLRPVAGGRKNIQYFGAGTRLSVL.

This clonotype showed up just a few times. The chain couples TRBV5-6 to TRBJ2-7; D is possibly TRBD2 (6 bases). The CDR3 consists of 15 residues. Between the trimmed V and J ends, which lost 0 bases and 4 bases, there was a span of 14 bases. In germline, CDR1 is SGHDT, CDR2 YYEEEE. The CDR3 coding sequence is TGTGCCAGCAGCTTGGGAGGGTGGAGGGCGTACGAGCAGTACGTC. Amino acids: CASSLGGWRAYEQYV.

The chain recombines TRBV25-1 with TRBJ2-5, with TRBD2 matching 8 bases. V lost 3 bases to trimming and J lost 0 bases; unmatched junction nucleotides: 9. The V gene's germline CDR1 is MGHDK and CDR2 SYGVNS. The CDR3 is 17 amino acids. CDR3 nucleotide sequence: TGTGCCAGCAGTGACCTCCTCACTAGCGGTAACCAAGAGACCCAGTACTTC. Amino acids: CASSDLLTSGNQETQYF. Together with reference TRBV25-1 and TRBJ2-5, the CDR3 gives the full variable domain: EADIYQTPRYLVIGTGKKITLECSQTMGHDKMYWYQQDPGMELHLIHYSYGVNSTEKGDLSSESTVSRIRTEHFPLTLESARPSHTSQYLCASSDLLTSGNQETQYFGPGTRLLVL.

The rearrangement joins TRBV12-3 or TRBV12-4 to TRBJ1-5, with 9 bases lining up with TRBD1. The CDR3 is 15 residues long. Germline trimming cut 5 bases from V and 5 bases from J; bases unmatched to any gene: 7. The CDR3 sequence: CASSPRQGVDQPQHF. CDR3 sequence (DNA): TGTGCCAGCAGTCCGAGACAGGGGGTGGATCAGCCCCAGCATTTT.

The chain carries TRBV4-3 and TRBJ2-1, with 12 positions matching TRBD2. V was clipped by 4 bases and J by 3 bases; unmatched bases: 4. The germline CDR1 and CDR2 sequences are LGHNA and YSLEER. The CDR3 has 16 amino acids. The CDR3 bases are TGCGCCAGCAGCCGAGGACTAGCGGGACTCTACAATGAGCAGTTCTTC. Its translation: CASSRGLAGLYNEQFF.

Only a few counts were recorded for this clonotype. The genes are TRBV7-8 and TRBJ1-1; D is ambiguous. CDR1 is SGHVS and CDR2 is FQNEAQ in the germline V gene. This CDR3 region has 16 residues. Trimming took off 2 bases at V and 0 bases at J, with 13 bases between the two ends. The CDR3 protein is CASSLNGRQMNTEAFF. The CDR3 bases are TGTGCCAGCAGCTTAAACGGACGCCAGATGAACACTGAAGCTTTCTTT. Supplemented by reference TRBV7-8 and TRBJ1-1, the full variable domain reads GAGVSQSPRYKVAKRGQDVALRCDPISGHVSLFWYQQALGQGPEFLTYFQNEAQLDKSGLPSDRFFAERPEGSVSTLKIQRTQQEDSAVYLCASSLNGRQMNTEAFFGQGTRLTVV.

This clonotype was observed at least ten times. This sequence joins TRBV7-2 and TRBJ2-1, with D perhaps matching TRBD2 (5 bases). Germline V gives CDR1 SGHTA, CDR2 FQGNSA. The CDR3 has 13 amino acids. V dropped 3 bases and J dropped 6 bases, with 9 bases sitting between them. DNA for the CDR3: TGTGCCAGCAGCTTGGACTCGATCAATGAGCAGTTCTTC. Translating gives CASSLDSINEQFF.